The 17 T cell receptor beta chains listed next were all sequenced from one sample in a study of T cell responses to AZD1222 COVID-19 vaccine. Repertoires were generated with immunoSEQ multiplex PCR, while TCRdb's copy carries only in-frame clones and drops some. The top ten hold around a sixth of the sample, which has around 99,000 clones, 70% to 90% seen once. The sequences come from peripheral blood, collected on day 0 of AZD1222 vaccination. All receptors derive from an adult in good health.

The rearrangement uses TRBV4-3 and TRBJ2-3; D call uncertain. Germline CDR1 and CDR2: LGHNA and YSLEER. The CDR3 is 12 amino acids. Trimming removed 0 bases at V and 8 bases at J, with 6 bases between. This CDR3 is CASSQDMSTQYF. The DNA for the CDR3 is TGCGCCAGCAGCCAAGATATGAGTACGCAGTATTTT.

This clone was detected only a few times. CDR3 sequence: CASSFSDNQPQHF. CDR3 nucleotides: TGTGCCAGCAGCTTCTCGGACAATCAGCCCCAGCATTTT. The chain joins TRBV7-9 to TRBJ1-5; no clear D gene. Germline V CDR1 and CDR2: SEHNR, FQNEAQ (reference sequence). V was trimmed by 3 bases and J by 3 bases, leaving 6 bases between them. This CDR3 has 13 residues.

In regard to this clone: This same CDR3 is encoded by further DNA sequences in the sample. The rearrangement links TRBV5-1 to TRBJ1-1, with D tentatively TRBD1 (6 bases). Germline V CDR1 and CDR2: SGHRS, YFSETQ. The V and J ends lost 2 bases and 2 bases respectively, with 7 bases between them. CDR3 length equals 13 residues. This chain's CDR3 is CASSLQGNTEAFF. The CDR3 DNA sequence: TGCGCCAGCAGCTTACAGGGTAACACTGAAGCTTTCTTT.

The chain joins TRBV9 to TRBJ1-6, with D uncertain. The CDR3 is 14 amino acids. V dropped 4 bases and J dropped 3 bases, with 8 bases sitting between them. CDR1 SGDLS and CDR2 YYNGEE come from the germline V gene. The CDR3 spells CASSQDGYNSPLHF. For the CDR3, the DNA is TGTGCCAGCAGCCAAGATGGCTATAATTCACCCCTCCACTTT.

The sample holds one count of this clone. This chain uses TRBV27 with TRBJ2-7; D may be TRBD2 (5 bases). CDR3 size: 15 residues. Per the germline V gene, CDR1 is MNHEY and CDR2 is SMNVEV (reference sequence). V gave up 6 bases and J gave up 2 bases, with 17 bases separating them. CDR3 in amino acids: CASSPASYSTYEQYF. CDR3 DNA sequence: TGTGCCAGCAGCCCCGCTAGCTATAGCACCTACGAGCAGTACTTC.

The chain uses TRBV18 and TRBJ2-7; 9 bases fit TRBD2. This CDR3 is built from 15 residues. V shed 3 bases and J 8 bases; nucleotides not matched to a gene: 11. Germline CDR1 is KGHSH and CDR2 is LQKENI. This CDR3 reads CASSPALAGLKQQYF. The CDR3 DNA reads as TGTGCCAGCTCACCGGCCCTAGCGGGGCTGAAACAGCAGTACTTC.

The chain joins TRBV28 to TRBJ2-5; D is perhaps TRBD1 (6 bases). The germline gives CDR1 MDHEN, CDR2 SYDVKM. V was shortened by 2 bases and J by 5 bases, with 21 bases between the two germline ends. The CDR3 covers 17 residues. Written as DNA, the CDR3 is TGTGCCAGCAGTTTACTACAACTACAGGGTGTGGAGGAGACCCAGTACTTC. Its protein product is CASSLLQLQGVEETQYF.

This clone was seen a single time. V usage is TRBV28 and J usage is TRBJ1-4; D not resolved. V lost 3 bases and J lost 7, with 15 bases in between. CDR3 length: 15 amino acids. Germline CDR1 reads MDHEN; CDR2 reads SYDVKM. The CDR3 loop is CASSFFRGDSEKLFF. CDR3 in DNA: TGTGCCAGCAGTTTTTTCCGGGGTGATAGTGAAAAACTGTTTTTT.

The J gene is TRBJ1-3, the V gene TRBV7-6; D gene uncertain. With 5 bases removed from V and 4 bases from J, the gap between germline ends came to 21 bases. CDR3 length equals 17 residues. The V gene's germline CDR1 is SGHVS and CDR2 FNYEAQ. CDR3 loop: CASSQPLGSLWGNTIYF. Here the CDR3 DNA reads TGTGCCAGCAGCCAACCCCTGGGGTCACTTTGGGGAAACACCATATATTTT.

The chain couples TRBV2 to TRBJ2-1, with 13 bases lining up with TRBD2. The CDR3 contains 16 residues. Losses at the gene ends were 6 bases for V and 5 bases for J; bases not matched to a gene: 7. CDR1 is SNHLY and CDR2 is FYNNEI in the germline V gene. This CDR3 is CASRKGLAGTDNEQFF. The CDR3 DNA is TGTGCCAGCAGGAAGGGACTAGCGGGAACCGACAATGAGCAGTTCTTC. The full variable domain, with the rest looked up from reference TRBV2 and TRBJ2-1, is EPEVTQTPSHQVTQMGQEVILRCVPISNHLYFYWYRQILGQKVEFLVSFYNNEISEKSEIFDDQFSVERPDGSNFTLKIRSTKLEDSAMYFCASRKGLAGTDNEQFFGPGTRLTVL.

The genes are TRBV10-3 and TRBJ2-7; no clear D. CDR3 length: 12 amino acids. Trimming pared 8 bases from V and 1 base from J, leaving 9 bases between. The germline V gene has CDR1 ENHRY and CDR2 SYGVKD. The CDR3 is CAIGKDSYEQYF. CDR3 DNA: TGTGCCATCGGAAAGGATTCCTACGAGCAGTACTTC.

The chain links TRBV18 to TRBJ2-1; no definite D call. This CDR3 contains 15 residues. V was cut by 1 base and J by 5 bases, with 12 bases left in between. Germline CDR1 and CDR2: KGHSH and LQKENI. CDR3 residues: CASSPLGNRNNEQFF. The DNA for the CDR3 is TGTGCCAGCTCACCACTGGGAAATAGGAACAATGAGCAGTTCTTC.

The V gene is TRBV30, the J gene TRBJ1-4, with 9 bases matching TRBD1. CDR1 and CDR2 (germline): GTSNPN, SVGIG (reference sequence). The CDR3 is made up of 14 amino acids. The V segment lost 0 bases and the J segment 8 bases; nucleotides outside the gene matches: 4. The CDR3 loop reads CAWSVQGAREKLFF. CDR3 nucleotides: TGTGCCTGGAGTGTACAGGGGGCTCGAGAAAAACTGTTTTTT. Using reference TRBV30 and TRBJ1-4 for the parts outside the CDR3, the full variable domain is SQTIHQWPATLVQPVGSPLSLECTVEGTSNPNLYWYRQAAGRGLQLLFYSVGIGQISSEVPQNLSASRPQDRQFILSSKKLLLSDSGFYLCAWSVQGAREKLFFGSGTQLSVL.

The chain couples TRBV7-7 to TRBJ2-5, with D tentatively TRBD2 (5 bases). CDR3 size: 15 residues. Germline V gene data show CDR1 as SSHAT and CDR2 as FNYEAQ (reference sequence). V lost 5 bases, J lost 7 bases, and 20 bases lay in between. As DNA, the CDR3 is TGTGCCAGCAGCCCGGCCAGCGGTTTTGTCGGGACCCAGTACTTC. Its protein product is CASSPASGFVGTQYF.

This rearrangement joins TRBV6-4 to TRBJ1-6; D is ambiguous. V shed 2 bases and J shed 7 bases, with 6 bases lying between them. Germline loops: CDR1 MRHNA, CDR2 SNTAGT. This CDR3 region has 13 residues. The CDR3 DNA reads as TGTGCCAGCAGTGACATTCCCAATTCACCCCTCCACTTT. This codes for CASSDIPNSPLHF.

The rearrangement links TRBV30 to TRBJ1-2; TRBD1 aligns across 8 bases. Germline CDR1 is GTSNPN and CDR2 is SVGIG (reference sequence). The J segment lost 7 bases and the V segment lost 5 bases, leaving 12 bases of the junction unmatched. The CDR3 is 14 residues long. CDR3 in amino acids: CAWLFGQGGGGYTF. The CDR3 DNA follows: TGTGCCTGGCTTTTCGGACAGGGAGGGGGTGGCTACACCTTC.

This chain links TRBV30 with TRBJ2-6; D gene ambiguous. V shed 8 bases and J shed 0 bases, with 11 bases lying between them. From germline, CDR1 is GTSNPN and CDR2 SVGIG (reference sequence). This CDR3 spans 14 amino acids. The CDR3 bases are TGTGCCCTGGATAAGGCCTCTGGGGCCAACGTCCTGACTTTC. Its translation: CALDKASGANVLTF. Full variable domain (outside the CDR3, taken from reference TRBV30 and TRBJ2-6): SQTIHQWPATLVQPVGSPLSLECTVEGTSNPNLYWYRQAAGRGLQLLFYSVGIGQISSEVPQNLSASRPQDRQFILSSKKLLLSDSGFYLCALDKASGANVLTFGAGSRLTVL.